The 17 T cell receptor beta chains below all came from one sample that was sequenced in a study of lymphopenia after photon versus proton radiotherapy. Clones were sequenced by immunoSEQ multiplex PCR, and TCRdb holds only the in-frame ones, with some missing. This table holds around 50,000 clones, approximately 84% found once. Here the sequenced sample was peripheral blood, taken from a patient treated with proton-based radiotherapy. These TCRs come from a man between 60 and 75 years old with pancreatic cancer.

V is TRBV10-3 and J is TRBJ2-7, with 10 bases identical to TRBD1. This CDR3 comprises 14 residues. Germline CDR1 reads ENHRY; CDR2 reads SYGVKD. Losses at the gene ends were 6 bases for V and 3 bases for J; bases not matched to a gene: 5. The CDR3 region is CAIRGQGHNYEQYF. The CDR3 nucleotides are TGTGCCATCAGGGGACAGGGGCACAACTACGAGCAGTACTTC.

The chain recombines TRBV11-3 with TRBJ2-1; D is perhaps TRBD1 (5 bases). CDR3 length: 15 residues. Germline assignment: CDR1 SGHNT and CDR2 YENEEA. The V end was cut by 5 bases, the J end by 4 bases, with 15 bases between. Here the CDR3 reads CASSKQDGLYNEQFF. In DNA, the CDR3 is TGTGCCAGCAGCAAACAGGATGGTCTATACAATGAGCAGTTCTTC.

The rearrangement links TRBV25-1 to TRBJ1-6, with D uncertain. The CDR3 has 14 residues. V was pared by 5 bases and J by 7 bases, with 12 bases between. Germline assignment: CDR1 MGHDK and CDR2 SYGVNS. CDR3 sequence (DNA): TGTGCCAGCAGTTCCGGACCTGGCAATTCACCCCTCCACTTT. Translating it yields CASSSGPGNSPLHF.

CDR3 sequence: CAISYPGTSGSSYNEQFF. DNA for the CDR3: TGTGCCATCAGCTACCCCGGGACTAGCGGGAGCTCCTACAATGAGCAGTTCTTC. The rearrangement joins TRBV10-3 to TRBJ2-1, with 14 bases aligning to TRBD2. The CDR3 has 18 amino acids. From germline, CDR1 is ENHRY and CDR2 SYGVKD. J was trimmed by 0 bases and V by 6 bases; bases with no gene match: 7.

The J gene is TRBJ1-1, the V gene TRBV7-8; D might be TRBD1 (6 bases). CDR3 length: 14 residues. Germline V lookup: CDR1 SGHVS, CDR2 FQNEAQ. V was cut by 7 bases and J by 3 bases, with 15 bases left in between. This chain's CDR3 is CASNGGPGDTEAFF. In DNA, the CDR3 is TGTGCCAGCAACGGGGGGCCGGGAGACACTGAAGCTTTCTTT.

This clone occurred once. V is TRBV29-1 and J is TRBJ2-5, with D tentatively TRBD2 (6 bases). Trimming took 3 bases from V and 1 from J, leaving 12 bases between them. The CDR3 extends over 14 amino acids. CDR1 is SQVTM and CDR2 is ANQGSEA in the germline V gene. The CDR3 nucleotides are TGCAGCGTTGACAGGCGGGGAGTCCAAGAGACCCAGTACTTC. Residues: CSVDRRGVQETQYF.

The chain combines TRBV9 with TRBJ2-7; TRBD1 is a possible D gene (6 bases). This CDR3 is built from 15 residues. The ends were cut back, 0 bases at V and 5 bases at J, with 15 bases in the middle. From germline, CDR1 is SGDLS and CDR2 YYNGEE. Here the CDR3 DNA reads TGTGCCAGCAGCGTAGGGTCCGACAGGCGACACGAGCAGTACTTC. Protein: CASSVGSDRRHEQYF.

J is TRBJ1-4 and V is TRBV7-8; no definite D call. Trimming removed 5 bases at V and 7 bases at J, with 17 bases between. The germline gives CDR1 SGHVS, CDR2 FQNEAQ. The CDR3 spans 15 residues. The CDR3, as DNA: TGTGCCAGCAGCCCACTGATATTACATGGTGAAAAACTGTTTTTT. It is translated as CASSPLILHGEKLFF.

The CDR3 nucleotides are TGCGCCAGCAGCGAGGGACTAGCGGGAGGTGTGAAGTTCTTC. Its translation: CASSEGLAGGVKFF. This chain joins TRBV10-1 and TRBJ2-1; 15 bases are shared with TRBD2. The CDR3 is 14 residues long. Per the germline V gene, CDR1 is WNHNN and CDR2 is SYGVQD (reference sequence). V lost 6 bases, J lost 14 bases, and 8 bases stayed unmatched.

This chain uses TRBV10-3 with TRBJ2-5; a possible D gene is TRBD1 (5 bases). Trimming shortened V by 6 bases and J by 1 base, and 12 bases separated the two germline ends. The length of the CDR3 is 14 residues. From germline, CDR1 is ENHRY and CDR2 SYGVKD. DNA of the CDR3: TGTGCCATCAGGGCCGACAGCATCCAAGAGACCCAGTACTTC. Encoded protein: CAIRADSIQETQYF.

The chain is built from TRBV10-3 and TRBJ2-1, with 13 bases matching TRBD2. J was trimmed by 10 bases and V by 2 bases; bases with no gene match: 11. Per germline, CDR1 ENHRY and CDR2 SYGVKD. The CDR3 is 17 amino acids. CDR3 nucleotide sequence: TGTGCCATCAGTGAGGGACGGACTAGCGGGAGTCCTAGGGAGCAGTTCTTC. Translating gives CAISEGRTSGSPREQFF.

This clone has a handful of counts. The chain has TRBV5-4 and TRBJ1-4; D gene ambiguous. The germline gives CDR1 SGHNT, CDR2 YYREEE (reference sequence). This CDR3 has 12 amino acids. The germline V and J ends were trimmed by 0 bases and 5 bases, with 2 bases remaining between them. The CDR3 sequence is CASSLGNEKLFF. In DNA, the CDR3 is TGTGCCAGCAGCTTGGGCAATGAAAAACTGTTTTTT.

The V and J genes are TRBV27 and TRBJ1-5, with a weak D call TRBD1 (5 bases). The CDR3 is 14 residues long. The V gene's germline CDR1 is MNHEY and CDR2 SMNVEV (reference sequence). The V and J ends lost 6 bases and 5 bases respectively, with 14 bases between them. CDR3 DNA sequence: TGTGCCAGCAGCCGCCGGGACGGAGATCAGCCCCAGCATTTT. It codes for CASSRRDGDQPQHF.

This clone was seen only once. The chain carries TRBV6-1 and TRBJ1-2; 9 nucleotides agree with TRBD1. The V gene end was trimmed by 10 bases and the J gene end by 7 bases; junction bases not matched to a gene: 7. The CDR3 is 12 amino acids. Germline CDR1 and CDR2: MNHNS and SASEGT. Here the CDR3 DNA reads TGTGCCAACCGGGACAGGGCCTCTGGCTACACCTTC. Amino acid sequence: CANRDRASGYTF.

V usage is TRBV19 and J usage is TRBJ2-7, with D possibly being TRBD1 (6 bases). Germline CDR1 reads LNHDA; CDR2 reads SQIVND (reference sequence). Trimming shortened V by 4 bases and J by 2 bases, and 15 bases separated the two germline ends. CDR3 length: 15 residues. CDR3: CASSKNSGETYEQYF. CDR3 in DNA: TGTGCCAGTAGTAAAAATTCAGGGGAAACCTACGAGCAGTACTTC.

The sample holds a few counts of this clone. This chain uses TRBV5-1 with TRBJ1-1, with D uncertain. The germline V gene encodes CDR1 SGHRS and CDR2 YFSETQ. This CDR3 has 15 residues. With 0 bases removed from V and 1 base from J, the gap between germline ends came to 10 bases. The CDR3: CASSLGTAPNTEAFF. CDR3 nucleotide sequence: TGCGCCAGCAGCTTGGGGACGGCTCCGAACACTGAAGCTTTCTTT.

The V call is TRBV5-4, the J call TRBJ2-1; 9 bases match TRBD2. V shed 4 bases and J 3 bases; nucleotides not matched to a gene: 5. Germline-derived CDR1 and CDR2 are SGHNT and YYREEE (reference sequence). The CDR3 has 15 amino acids. CDR3 nucleotides: TGTGCCAGCAGCCAAAGCGGGAGGCACTACAATGAGCAGTTCTTC. Its translation is CASSQSGRHYNEQFF.